Given below is one TCR beta chain in context. Its specificity is not known. The source of the sample is a study of shared clonotypes between healthy human individuals. The length of the CDR3 is 11 residues. Germline CDR1 GTSNPN, CDR2 SVGIG (reference sequence). The V gene lost 1 base and the J gene lost 10 bases, with 8 bases spanning the gap. 300 ng DNA, tens of thousands of T cell genomes, went into unsorted PBMC replicate PCRs. Repertoires were generated with immunoSEQ multiplex PCR, while TCRdb's copy carries only in-frame clones and drops some. This table holds about 490,000 clones, approximately 80% found once. Study-level results: It was anticipated that sequencing depth would influence how many clonotypes donors shared.

The chain is built from TRBV30 and TRBJ2-1; D gene ambiguous. The TCR comes from a woman aged 35 to 49 in good health. Some clones in this sample may be carry-over from other donors' samples. The sequencing sample was made of PBMCs. The DNA for the CDR3 is TGTGCCTGGAGTGCGGGCTGGGAGCAGTTCTTC. Protein: CAWSAGWEQFF.